This T cell receptor beta chain was profiled in a study of PD-1 blockade in classical Hodgkin lymphoma. The CDR3 length is 17 residues. V shed 3 bases and J 3 bases; nucleotides not matched to a gene: 13. Germline CDR1 is KGHSH and CDR2 is LQKENI. Assay used: immunoSEQ multiplex PCR; TCRdb lists only in-frame clones, some missing. The sample lists 10,000 to 15,000 clones; around 92% were seen once. The patients all showed relapse after autologous stem cell transplantation, while their brentuximab vedotin exposure varied. The sample here was peripheral blood mononuclear cells (PBMCs), taken at baseline. The chain carries TRBV18 and TRBJ1-2, with 7 nucleotides matching TRBD1. The receptor's source is a human donor with classical Hodgkin lymphoma. The CDR3 protein is CASSPSRDRLHYYGYTF. CDR3 in DNA: TGTGCCAGCTCACCTAGCAGGGACAGATTGCACTACTATGGCTACACCTTC.